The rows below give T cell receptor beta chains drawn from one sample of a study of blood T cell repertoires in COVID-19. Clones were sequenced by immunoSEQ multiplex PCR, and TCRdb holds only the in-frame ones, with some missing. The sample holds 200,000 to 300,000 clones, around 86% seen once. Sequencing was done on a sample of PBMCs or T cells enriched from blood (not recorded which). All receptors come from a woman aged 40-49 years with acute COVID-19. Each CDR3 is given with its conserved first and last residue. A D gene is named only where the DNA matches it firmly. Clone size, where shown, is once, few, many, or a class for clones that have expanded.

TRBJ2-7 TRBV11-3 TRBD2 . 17 CASNFRSSGGVLGEQYF TGTGCCAGCAACTTCCGGTCCAGTGGGGGGGTTCTCGGCGAGCAGTACTTC
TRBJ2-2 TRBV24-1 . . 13 CAVGGGGPGELFF TGTGCCGTGGGAGGAGGGGGCCCCGGGGAGCTGTTTTTT
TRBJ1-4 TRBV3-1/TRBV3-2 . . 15 CASSQGTADNEKLFF TGTGCCAGCAGCCAAGGGACAGCAGATAATGAAAAACTGTTTTTT
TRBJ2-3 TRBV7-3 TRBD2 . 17 CASSFRRLAGEGDTQYF TGTGCCAGCAGCTTCCGAAGACTAGCGGGCGAAGGGGATACGCAGTATTTT
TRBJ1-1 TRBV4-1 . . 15 CASSQKTSLNTEAFF TGCGCCAGCAGCCAAAAGACAAGCTTGAACACTGAAGCTTTCTTT
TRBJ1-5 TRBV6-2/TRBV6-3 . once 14 CASSRDNSNQPQHF TGTGCCAGCAGTAGGGACAATAGCAATCAGCCCCAGCATTTT
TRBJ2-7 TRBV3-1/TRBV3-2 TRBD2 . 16 CASSRDSGRLRYEQYF TGTGCCAGCAGCCGAGATAGCGGGAGACTGAGATACGAGCAGTACTTC
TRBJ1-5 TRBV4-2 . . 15 CASSQDFRGNQPQHF TGTGCCAGCAGCCAAGATTTCAGGGGAAATCAGCCCCAGCATTTT
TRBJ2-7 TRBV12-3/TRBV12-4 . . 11 CASGLYYEQYF TGTGCCAGCGGTCTATACTACGAGCAGTACTTC
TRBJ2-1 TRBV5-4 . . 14 CASSLSGLGNEQFF TGTGCCAGCAGCTTAAGCGGGTTAGGTAATGAGCAGTTCTTC
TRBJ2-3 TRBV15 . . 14 CATSPLSSTDTQYF TGTGCCACCAGTCCTCTATCTAGCACAGATACGCAGTATTTT
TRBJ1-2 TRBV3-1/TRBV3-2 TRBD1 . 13 CASSQKRGQGYTF TGTGCCAGCAGCCAAAAAAGGGGGCAGGGCTACACCTTC
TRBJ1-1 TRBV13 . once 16 CASSLGRTVWNTEAFF TGTGCCAGCAGCTTAGGCCGGACAGTATGGAACACTGAAGCTTTCTTT
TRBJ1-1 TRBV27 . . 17 CASTSGGAGGKNTEAFF TGTGCCAGCACCTCGGGTGGAGCGGGAGGCAAGAACACTGAAGCTTTCTTT
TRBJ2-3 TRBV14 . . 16 CASSPRKDSYTDTQYF TGTGCCAGCAGCCCACGTAAGGACAGTTACACAGATACGCAGTATTTT
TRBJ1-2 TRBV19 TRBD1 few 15 CASSNTGTENYGYTF TGTGCCAGTAGTAACACCGGGACAGAGAACTATGGCTACACCTTC
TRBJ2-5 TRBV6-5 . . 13 CASSYSGQETQYF TGTGCCAGCAGTTACTCGGGGCAGGAGACCCAGTACTTC
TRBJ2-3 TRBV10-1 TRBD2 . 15 CASSESGGGSNTQYF TGCGCCAGCAGTGAGTCTGGGGGGGGGTCAAATACGCAGTATTTT
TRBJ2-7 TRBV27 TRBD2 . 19 CASSPSAWGTSATSYEQYF TGTGCCAGCAGTCCATCCGCATGGGGGACTAGCGCAACCAGTTACGAGCAGTACTTC
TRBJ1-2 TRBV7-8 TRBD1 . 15 CASSVDRGANYGYTF TGTGCCAGCAGCGTGGACAGGGGGGCAAACTATGGCTACACCTTC
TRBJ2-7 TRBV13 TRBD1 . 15 CASSTRQGWTGEQYF TGTGCCAGCAGCACCAGACAGGGGTGGACAGGGGAGCAGTACTTC
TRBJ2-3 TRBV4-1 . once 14 CASSKSRYIDTQYF TGCGCCAGCAGCAAAAGTCGGTATATAGATACGCAGTATTTT
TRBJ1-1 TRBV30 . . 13 CAWTSGLNTEAFF TGTGCCTGGACGTCAGGGCTGAACACTGAAGCTTTCTTT
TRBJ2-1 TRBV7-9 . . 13 CASSGEGGNEQFF TGTGCCAGCAGCGGGGAGGGGGGTAATGAGCAGTTCTTC
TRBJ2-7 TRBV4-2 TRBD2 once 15 CASSQSASGHYEQYF TGTGCCAGCAGCCAATCGGCTAGCGGGCACTACGAGCAGTACTTC
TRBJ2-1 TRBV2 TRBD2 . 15 CASSFLTSGYNEQFF TGTGCCAGCAGTTTCCTGACTAGCGGCTACAATGAGCAGTTCTTC
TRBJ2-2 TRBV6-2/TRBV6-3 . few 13 CASSGSGTGELFF TGTGCCAGCAGCGGGAGCGGGACCGGGGAGCTGTTTTTT
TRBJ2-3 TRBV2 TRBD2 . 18 CASSPDTNSGRSTDTQYF TGTGCCAGCAGCCCAGATACCAATAGCGGGAGGAGCACAGATACGCAGTATTTT
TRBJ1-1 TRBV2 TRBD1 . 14 CASRQGESNTEAFF TGTGCCAGCAGGCAGGGGGAGTCGAACACTGAAGCTTTCTTT
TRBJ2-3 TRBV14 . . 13 CASSQSPVDTQYF TGTGCCAGCAGCCAGTCCCCCGTAGATACGCAGTATTTT
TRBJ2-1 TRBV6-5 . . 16 CASSYNWRVFVYEQFF TGTGCCAGCAGTTATAACTGGCGGGTGTTCGTCTATGAGCAGTTCTTC
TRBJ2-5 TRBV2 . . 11 CASSDGSRQYF TGTGCCAGCAGTGATGGGAGCCGCCAGTACTTC
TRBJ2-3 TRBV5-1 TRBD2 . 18 CASSLVGTSGPLGDTQYF TGCGCCAGCAGCTTGGTGGGGACTAGCGGGCCTTTGGGAGATACGCAGTATTTT
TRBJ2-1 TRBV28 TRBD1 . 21 CASRNLGGQGGLDKLNNEQFF TGTGCCAGCCGTAACCTTGGGGGACAGGGGGGCTTGGATAAGTTAAACAATGAGCAGTTCTTC
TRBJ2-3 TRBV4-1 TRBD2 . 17 CASSPSKTSGRADTQYF TGCGCCAGCAGCCCGTCCAAGACTAGCGGGAGGGCAGATACGCAGTATTTT
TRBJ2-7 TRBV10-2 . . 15 CASSERGQLTYEQYF TGCGCCAGCAGTGAGCGTGGACAGCTTACCTACGAGCAGTACTTC
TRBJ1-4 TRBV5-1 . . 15 CASSRTGATNEKLFF TGCGCCAGCAGCAGGACCGGGGCAACTAATGAAAAACTGTTTTTT
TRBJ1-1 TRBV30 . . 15 CAWSALRGAGTEAFF TGTGCCTGGAGTGCCCTCCGGGGGGCCGGTACTGAAGCTTTCTTT
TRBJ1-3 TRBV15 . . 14 CATSRDGSGNTIYF TGTGCCACCAGCAGAGACGGCTCTGGAAACACCATATATTTT
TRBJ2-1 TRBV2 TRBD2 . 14 CASSPGLVNFEQFF TGTGCCAGCAGCCCGGGACTAGTTAATTTTGAGCAGTTCTTC
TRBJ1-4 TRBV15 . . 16 CATSREGRATNEKLFF TGTGCCACCAGCAGAGAGGGCAGGGCAACTAATGAAAAACTGTTTTTT